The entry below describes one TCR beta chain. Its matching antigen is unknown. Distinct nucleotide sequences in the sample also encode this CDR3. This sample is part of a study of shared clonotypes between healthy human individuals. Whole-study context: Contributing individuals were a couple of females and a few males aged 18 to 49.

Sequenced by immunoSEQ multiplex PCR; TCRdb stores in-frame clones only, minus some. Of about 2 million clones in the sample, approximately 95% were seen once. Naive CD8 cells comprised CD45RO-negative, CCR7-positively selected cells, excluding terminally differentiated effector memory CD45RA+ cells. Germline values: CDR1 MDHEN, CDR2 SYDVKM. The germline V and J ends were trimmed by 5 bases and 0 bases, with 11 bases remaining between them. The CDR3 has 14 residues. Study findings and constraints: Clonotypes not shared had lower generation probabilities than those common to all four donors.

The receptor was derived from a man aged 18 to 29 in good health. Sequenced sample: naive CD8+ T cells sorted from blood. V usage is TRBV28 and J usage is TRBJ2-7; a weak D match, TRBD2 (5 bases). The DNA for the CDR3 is TGTGCCAGCAGTCGGACTGGGAGCTCCTACGAGCAGTACTTC. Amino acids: CASSRTGSSYEQYF.